Each of the 17 T cell receptor beta chains below was sequenced from the same sample in a study of cytomegalovirus exposure and HLA in healthy donors. PCR used 60 Vbeta primers and 13 Jbeta primers. The data were produced by immunoSEQ multiplex PCR, yet TCRdb's version contains in-frame clones alone and is incomplete. The sample shows roughly 200,000 clones, about four fifths of them seen only once. The sample was PBMCs. Source of these receptors: a female donor in good health and CMV-seronegative.

The gene calls are TRBV25-1 and TRBJ2-7; D gene uncertain. This CDR3 contains 11 residues. Germline CDR1 MGHDK, CDR2 SYGVNS. V lost 4 bases and J 2 bases, leaving 3 bases between the germline ends. The CDR3 loop reads CASSGTYEQYF. For the CDR3, the DNA is TGTGCCAGCAGTGGTACCTACGAGCAGTACTTC.

This chain joins TRBV30 and TRBJ2-3; D perhaps matches TRBD1 (6 bases). V was shortened by 5 bases and J by 6 bases, with 18 bases between the two germline ends. The germline gives CDR1 GTSNPN, CDR2 SVGIG (reference sequence). This CDR3 is built from 14 residues. CDR3 DNA sequence: TGTGCCTGGGGAACAGGGTTCCCTGGTGATACGCAGTATTTT. Protein product: CAWGTGFPGDTQYF.

Only one count was recorded for this clone. The chain uses TRBV11-2 and TRBJ2-2; D is undetermined. Between the trimmed V and J ends, which lost 5 bases and 3 bases, there was a span of 4 bases. The CDR3 sequence is 12 residues long. Germline CDR1 and CDR2: SGHAT and FQNNGV. The chain's CDR3 is CASSPYTGELFF. The CDR3 DNA follows: TGTGCCAGCAGCCCCTACACCGGGGAGCTGTTTTTT.

The count of this clone is one. The chain combines TRBV11-3 with TRBJ2-7; 8 nucleotides agree with TRBD1. V lost 4 bases and J lost 8; bases outside the gene matches: 13. Per the germline V gene, CDR1 is SGHNT and CDR2 is YENEEA. CDR3 size: 15 residues. The CDR3 sequence is CASSSRTGSPTKQYF. The CDR3, as DNA: TGTGCCAGCAGCTCTCGGACAGGGTCTCCTACGAAGCAGTACTTC.

A single count supports this clone. The rearrangement joins TRBV7-9 to TRBJ1-1; D gene ambiguous. Germline V CDR1 and CDR2: SEHNR, FQNEAQ (reference sequence). There are 16 residues in the CDR3. V was pared by 3 bases and J by 3 bases, with 17 bases between. The CDR3 is CASSFLLALYDTEAFF. Written as DNA, the CDR3 is TGTGCCAGCAGCTTTCTGCTAGCCCTTTATGACACTGAAGCTTTCTTT.

This clone was detected a few times. This chain connects TRBV19 to TRBJ2-1, with TRBD2 matching over 9 bases. The CDR3 loop spans 16 amino acids. Trimming at V came to 7 bases and at J to 2 bases, leaving 9 bases not matched to a gene. CDR1 is LNHDA and CDR2 is SQIVND in the germline V gene (reference sequence). The CDR3 sequence is CASTTGLANAYNEQFF. The CDR3 coding sequence is TGTGCCAGTACCACCGGACTAGCGAATGCCTACAATGAGCAGTTCTTC.

In this sample, this clone turned up once. The chain couples TRBV5-6 to TRBJ1-2; 8 bases map to TRBD1. Looked up from germline, CDR1 is SGHDT and CDR2 is YYEEEE. After removal of 2 bases from V and 6 bases from J, the junction contained 3 bases not matched to a gene. The CDR3 spans 13 residues. The CDR3 here is CASSFYRGNGYTF. The CDR3 DNA is TGTGCCAGCAGCTTTTACAGGGGGAATGGCTACACCTTC.

The chain employs TRBV2 and TRBJ1-5; 10 nucleotides match TRBD1. Germline CDR1 reads SNHLY; CDR2 reads FYNNEI. This CDR3 is built from 14 residues. The V gene end was trimmed by 6 bases and the J gene end by 9 bases; junction bases not matched to a gene: 8. The CDR3 here is CASSPGQGVRPQHF. The CDR3 DNA is TGTGCCAGCAGCCCTGGACAGGGGGTTCGGCCCCAGCATTTT. Full variable domain (outside the CDR3, taken from reference TRBV2 and TRBJ1-5): EPEVTQTPSHQVTQMGQEVILRCVPISNHLYFYWYRQILGQKVEFLVSFYNNEISEKSEIFDDQFSVERPDGSNFTLKIRSTKLEDSAMYFCASSPGQGVRPQHFGDGTRLSIL.

The chain carries TRBV18 and TRBJ2-3; weak D call: TRBD2 (6 bases). This CDR3 is 17 amino acids long. The V gene's germline CDR1 is KGHSH and CDR2 LQKENI. Trimming removed 3 bases at V and 0 bases at J, with 16 bases between. The CDR3 bases are TGTGCCAGCTCACCCACATTTGGGGGGACTAGCACAGATACGCAGTATTTT. Translating gives CASSPTFGGTSTDTQYF.

The sample holds one count of this clone. This sequence joins TRBV21-1 and TRBJ2-2; TRBD2 is taken as the D call from the table, unchecked against the DNA. TRBV21-1 is a documented pseudogene. This CDR3 is 14 amino acids long. The CDR3 spells CASRVSGDTGELFF. The CDR3 DNA follows: TGTGCCAGCAGAGTCTCTGGAGACACCGGGGAGCTGTTTTTT.

This chain connects TRBV29-1 to TRBJ1-2; 7 bases are shared with TRBD1. The germline CDR1 and CDR2 sequences are SQVTM and ANQGSEA. J was trimmed by 5 bases and V by 0 bases; bases with no gene match: 12. The CDR3 has 16 residues. In nucleotides, the CDR3 is TGCAGCGTTGAAGATGGTACCGGGACAGAACTTTATGGCTACACCTTC. Translated, it gives CSVEDGTGTELYGYTF. Using reference TRBV29-1 and TRBJ1-2 for the parts outside the CDR3, the full variable domain is SAVISQKPSRDICQRGTSLTIQCQVDSQVTMMFWYRQQPGQSLTLIATANQGSEATYESGFVIDKFPISRPNLTFSTLTVSNMSPEDSSIYLCSVEDGTGTELYGYTFGSGTRLTVV.

The CDR3 protein is CASSPPSRGKEDGYTF. In nucleotides, the CDR3 is TGTGCCAGCTCACCACCTAGTAGGGGAAAAGAGGATGGCTACACCTTC. This chain uses TRBV18 with TRBJ1-2, with a possible D match to TRBD1 (5 bases). CDR3 size: 16 residues. Trimming pared 0 bases from V and 6 bases from J, leaving 17 bases between. Germline V gene sequence: CDR1 KGHSH, CDR2 LQKENI.

The chain links TRBV7-8 to TRBJ2-7; TRBD2 is a possible D gene (5 bases). The V gene lost 1 base and the J gene lost 5 bases, with 15 bases spanning the gap. The CDR3 is made up of 15 amino acids. In germline, CDR1 is SGHVS, CDR2 FQNEAQ. The CDR3 reads CASSLGAASGDEQYF. The CDR3 nucleotides are TGTGCCAGCAGCTTAGGGGCAGCCTCCGGGGACGAGCAGTACTTC.

Points on this clone: Germline is not matched at one junction end, which may reflect a read error. The gene calls are TRBV7-6 and TRBJ2-7, with 9 bases aligning to TRBD2. Germline values: CDR1 SGHVS, CDR2 FNYEAQ. This CDR3 spans 14 amino acids. CDR3 amino acids: CASSIAGDTYEQYF. In nucleotides, the CDR3 is TGTGCCAGCAGCATAGCGGGGGACACCTACGAGCAGTACTTC.

The chain recombines TRBV5-4 with TRBJ1-3, with D perhaps TRBD1 (5 bases). Germline assignment: CDR1 SGHNT and CDR2 YYREEE (reference sequence). The CDR3 totals 14 residues. Trimming stripped 4 bases from V and 5 bases from J, with 13 bases between. Written as DNA, the CDR3 is TGTGCCAGCAGCGCGGCGGGGCTTCGAAACACCATATATTTT. Residues: CASSAAGLRNTIYF. The variable domain in full, with the rest retrieved from reference TRBV5-4 and TRBJ1-3, is ETGVTQSPTHLIKTRGQQVTLRCSSQSGHNTVSWYQQALGQGPQFIFQYYREEENGRGNFPPRFSGLQFPNYSSELNVNALELDDSALYLCASSAAGLRNTIYFGEGSWLTVV.

The CDR3 coding sequence is TGTGCCAGCATCCCGGACAGGGTGTGGACTGAAGCTTTCTTT. The encoded protein is CASIPDRVWTEAFF. The chain carries TRBV21-1 and TRBJ1-1; the table's D call of TRBD1 was not tested on the DNA. TRBV21-1 is noted as a pseudogene. The CDR3 length is 14 residues.

The genes are TRBV29-1 and TRBJ2-7; 8 bases agree with TRBD2. Germline CDR1 reads SQVTM; CDR2 reads ANQGSEA. The V gene end was trimmed by 1 base and the J gene end by 3 bases; junction bases not matched to a gene: 5. CDR3 length: 14 amino acids. The CDR3 spells CSVEGIAGIYEQYF. The CDR3 DNA is TGCAGCGTTGAAGGGATAGCGGGAATCTACGAGCAGTACTTC.